The next 7 T cell receptor beta chains were all read from a single sample in a study of HIV-infected children after antiretroviral therapy interruption. RNA-based 3' RACE libraries used unique molecular identifiers. A single record per CDR3 protein comes from TCRdb applying MiXCR to the 3' RACE reads. The sample includes about 83,000 distinct CDR3 sequences, about 6.9% of them seen just once. Described treatment: PENTA 11 planned treatment interruption arm or continuous ART arm. Sequences were derived from CD45RA+ CD4+ T cells from PBMCs, pooled from several time points, sampled from a donor given antiretroviral therapy, either interrupted or continuous. Subset defined: naive CD4+ CD45RA+ CD45RO- T cells. These receptors all stem from a pool of human donors with HIV.

Ten or more counts support this clonotype. The V call is TRBV3-1, the J call TRBJ2-3, with 8 bases that match TRBD1. The germline V gene encodes CDR1 LGHDT and CDR2 YNNKEL (reference sequence). J gave up 0 bases and V 0 bases, and 11 bases lay outside the gene matches. CDR3 size: 19 residues. CDR3: CASSQDYAGQGLSTDTQYF. CDR3 DNA: TGTGCCAGCAGCCAAGATTACGCTGGACAGGGTCTGAGCACAGATACGCAGTATTTT.

This chain links TRBV12-5 with TRBJ1-6; D not certain. The V end lost 1 base, the J end lost 0 bases, and 4 bases lay between the germline ends. Looked up from germline, CDR1 is LGHNT and CDR2 is FRNRAP. The CDR3 has 15 residues. CDR3 sequence reads: CASGLESSYNSPLHF. The CDR3 DNA reads TGTGCTAGTGGTTTGGAGAGCTCCTATAATTCACCCCTCCACTTT.

This clonotype was seen at least ten times. Here the CDR3 reads CASSQSIVTPGLAPTDTQYF. As DNA, the CDR3 is TGCGCCAGCAGTCAATCGATTGTGACCCCGGGACTAGCCCCCACAGATACGCAGTATTTT. The rearrangement uses TRBV23-1 and TRBJ2-3, with 9 bases aligning to TRBD2. TRBV23-1 is treated as an ORF (open reading frame) with a function not yet certain. V shed 0 bases and J 2 bases; nucleotides not matched to a gene: 15. The CDR3 has 20 amino acids.

This clonotype was found a few times. The gene calls are TRBV11-1 and TRBJ2-7; TRBD1 aligns across 7 bases. The CDR3 has 15 residues. The germline gives CDR1 SGHAT, CDR2 FQDESV (reference sequence). V dropped 7 bases and J dropped 0; count of bases not matched to a gene: 9. In DNA, the CDR3 is TGTGCCAGCACCGAAGCCAGGGGGATCTCCTACGAGCAGTACTTC. Residues: CASTEARGISYEQYF.

Notes on this clonotype: A read error is possible here, since a much larger clone lies one base away. V usage is TRBV7-2 and J usage is TRBJ2-7, with D uncertain. CDR1 and CDR2 from the germline V gene are SGHTA and FQGNSA. Trimming left V 0 bases short and J 4 bases short, with 13 bases between. This CDR3 spans 15 amino acids. The CDR3 sequence is CASSLAHGSQYEQYF. In DNA form, the CDR3 reads TGTGCCAGCAGCTTAGCGCACGGTAGCCAGTACGAGCAGTACTTC.

This clonotype was recorded at least ten times. The V call is TRBV11-2, the J call TRBJ1-1, with D possibly matching TRBD1 (5 bases). Germline CDR1 reads SGHAT; CDR2 reads FQNNGV. V gave up 4 bases and J gave up 4 bases, with 10 bases separating them. The CDR3 is made up of 13 amino acids. The CDR3 bases are TGTGCCAGCAGCTCCAGGGTGGGCACTGAAGCTTTCTTT. Translated: CASSSRVGTEAFF.

This clonotype occurred many times. The chain uses TRBV6-5 and TRBJ2-1; 11 nucleotides align to TRBD2. V lost 6 bases, J lost 10 bases, and 14 bases stayed unmatched. This CDR3 comprises 16 residues. Germline lookup yields CDR1 MNHEY and CDR2 SVGAGI. The CDR3 region is CASRPKTSGDRQEQFF. The CDR3 bases are TGTGCCAGCAGACCCAAGACTAGCGGGGACCGTCAGGAGCAGTTCTTC.